These 23 T cell receptor beta chains were all obtained from the same sample, sequenced in a study of a mutant IDH1 vaccine in newly diagnosed glioma. No antigen is known for these receptors. As to time point: week 11, during vaccination. Vaccine doses each comprised 300 ug of mutant IDH1 20-mer peptide, with topical imiquimod. Generated by immunoSEQ multiplex PCR, the TCRdb table keeps only in-frame clones and is missing some. Among around 20,000 clones listed, over 85% were seen once. The specimen comprised PBMCs, sampled from a glioma patient whose treatment included an IDH1 peptide vaccine. These receptors were collected from a woman in her 40s with glioma.

The V call is TRBV4-1, the J call TRBJ2-7; D may be TRBD1 (6 bases). The germline V gene encodes CDR1 MGHRA and CDR2 YSYEKL. V was clipped by 4 bases and J by 4 bases, with 17 bases between them. The CDR3 runs 15 residues. Here the CDR3 reads CASSRLSGQEYEQYF. CDR3 nucleotides: TGCGCCAGCAGCCGGCTATCGGGACAAGAATACGAGCAGTACTTC.

The rearrangement uses TRBV5-1 and TRBJ2-2; no reliable D call. CDR1 SGHRS and CDR2 YFSETQ come from the germline V gene. This CDR3 spans 12 amino acids. The V end was cut by 1 base, the J end by 2 bases, with 0 bases between. CDR3 coding DNA: TGCGCCAGCAGCTTGAACACCGGGGAGCTGTTTTTT. This codes for CASSLNTGELFF.

V is TRBV19 and J is TRBJ2-1; 9 bases fit TRBD2. The CDR3 is made up of 14 amino acids. Trimming removed 3 bases from V and 6 bases from J; junction bases left unmatched: 3. CDR1 is LNHDA and CDR2 is SQIVND in the germline V gene (reference sequence). The CDR3 DNA reads as TGTGCCAGTAGTATTGCGGGGGGGAGCAATGAGCAGTTCTTC. It is translated as CASSIAGGSNEQFF.

V usage is TRBV28 and J usage is TRBJ1-1, with D hard to call. This CDR3 spans 13 amino acids. Trimming stripped 7 bases from V and 2 bases from J, with 11 bases between. CDR1 is MDHEN, CDR2 SYDVKM, per germline. This CDR3 reads CASKRLRNTEAFF. In nucleotides, the CDR3 is TGTGCCAGCAAACGCTTGAGAAACACTGAAGCTTTCTTT.

This clone appeared once. The V and J genes are TRBV4-2 and TRBJ1-1; D gene uncertain. Germline assignment: CDR1 LGHNA and CDR2 YNFKEQ. There are 14 residues in the CDR3. V was trimmed by 0 bases and J by 5 bases, leaving 10 bases between them. The CDR3 DNA is TGTGCCAGCAGCCAAGAAGTCGTTAAGACTGAAGCTTTCTTT. It is translated as CASSQEVVKTEAFF.

The genes are TRBV10-1 and TRBJ1-5, with D possibly being TRBD1 (5 bases). Trimming stripped 5 bases from V and 1 base from J, with 18 bases between. Germline assignment: CDR1 WNHNN and CDR2 SYGVQD (reference sequence). This CDR3 comprises 17 residues. This CDR3 is CASSSQLQGGSNQPQHF. Here the CDR3 DNA reads TGCGCCAGCAGTTCCCAACTCCAGGGAGGAAGCAATCAGCCCCAGCATTTT.

The chain recombines TRBV7-2 with TRBJ2-4; D is possibly TRBD2 (5 bases). This CDR3 comprises 14 residues. With 5 bases removed from V and 7 bases from J, the gap between germline ends came to 15 bases. Per germline, CDR1 SGHTA and CDR2 FQGNSA. CDR3 DNA sequence: TGTGCCAGCAGCCTTATAGGGATAGCGAACATTCAGTACTTC. Translating gives CASSLIGIANIQYF.

The V gene is TRBV5-5, the J gene TRBJ1-2; 8 bases agree with TRBD1. V shed 4 bases, J shed 3 bases, and the junction held 5 bases outside the gene matches. The CDR3 sequence is 14 residues long. Germline assignment: CDR1 SGHKS and CDR2 YYEKEE (reference sequence). Here the CDR3 reads CASSQRQGHYGYTF. The CDR3 coding sequence is TGTGCCAGCAGCCAAAGACAGGGGCACTATGGCTACACCTTC.

V gene TRBV4-1 combines with J gene TRBJ1-4, with 10 bases lining up with TRBD1. V gave up 2 bases and J gave up 8 bases; unmatched junction bases: 8. CDR1 and CDR2 from the germline V gene are MGHRA and YSYEKL. The CDR3 totals 16 residues. CDR3 nucleotides: TGCGCCAGCAGCCAATCCCCCGGGACAGGGGACGAAAAACTGTTTTTT. Its protein is CASSQSPGTGDEKLFF.

The rearrangement links TRBV5-1 to TRBJ2-7, with D possibly matching TRBD1 (7 bases). This CDR3 has 14 residues. Per the germline V gene, CDR1 is SGHRS and CDR2 is YFSETQ. V was clipped by 4 bases and J by 0 bases, with 11 bases between them. The DNA for the CDR3 is TGCGCCAGCAGCGGCGGGACAGACTCCTACGAGCAGTACTTC. It is translated as CASSGGTDSYEQYF.

The chain carries TRBV19 and TRBJ1-1, with 8 bases lining up with TRBD1. Germline values: CDR1 LNHDA, CDR2 SQIVND (reference sequence). V shed 1 base and J 7 bases; nucleotides not matched to a gene: 5. The CDR3 covers 14 residues. The CDR3 DNA is TGTGCCAGTAGTATAGGGGCAGGGGGCGATGAAGCTTTCTTT. It yields the protein CASSIGAGGDEAFF.

The V call is TRBV6-5, the J call TRBJ2-7; D tentatively reads TRBD1 or TRBD2 (5 bases each). Germline V gene sequence: CDR1 MNHEY, CDR2 SVGAGI. The CDR3 has 15 amino acids. The V and J ends lost 3 bases and 3 bases respectively, with 15 bases between them. CDR3 amino acids: CASSYLLGGVYEQYF. The DNA of the CDR3 is TGTGCCAGCAGTTATCTTCTTGGGGGAGTCTACGAGCAGTACTTC.

This chain joins TRBV6-5 and TRBJ1-6; D uncertain. This CDR3 region has 14 residues. Germline V lookup: CDR1 MNHEY, CDR2 SVGAGI. The V and J ends lost 6 bases and 10 bases respectively, with 16 bases between them. DNA for the CDR3: TGTGCCAGCAGCCCCGGGAACCTAGCGTCACCCCTCCACTTT. Translating gives CASSPGNLASPLHF.

V usage is TRBV4-1 and J usage is TRBJ1-1; D is possibly TRBD1 (5 bases). Trimming removed 1 base at V and 3 bases at J, with 15 bases between. The CDR3 spans 16 residues. CDR1 and CDR2 (germline): MGHRA, YSYEKL. The CDR3: CASSQASGLTDTEAFF. CDR3 DNA: TGCGCCAGCAGCCAAGCTTCGGGGCTCACGGACACTGAAGCTTTCTTT.

DNA of the CDR3: TGTGCCAGCAGTTCGCTAGCGGGATATAACACCGGGGAGCTGTTTTTT. Its translation is CASSSLAGYNTGELFF. V usage is TRBV28 and J usage is TRBJ2-2; 9 positions match TRBD2. Germline V gene sequence: CDR1 MDHEN, CDR2 SYDVKM. This CDR3 comprises 16 residues. With 4 bases clipped from V and 2 bases from J, the junction kept 5 bases outside the gene matches.

V gene TRBV4-2 combines with J gene TRBJ2-2; TRBD1 agrees at 7 bases. V gave up 3 bases and J gave up 3 bases; unmatched junction bases: 13. Germline V lookup: CDR1 LGHNA, CDR2 YNFKEQ. The CDR3 is 18 residues long. DNA for the CDR3: TGTGCCAGCAGCCACGCAAGAGGCCACAGGGGTTACACCGGGGAGCTGTTTTTT. Protein product: CASSHARGHRGYTGELFF.

The J gene is TRBJ1-5, the V gene TRBV2; D is uncertain. The germline CDR1 and CDR2 sequences are SNHLY and FYNNEI. V was shortened by 6 bases and J by 0 bases, with 6 bases between the two germline ends. This CDR3 contains 13 residues. The CDR3 loop is CASRGYSNQPQHF. As DNA, the CDR3 is TGTGCCAGCAGGGGTTATAGCAATCAGCCCCAGCATTTT.

The chain joins TRBV4-1 to TRBJ1-6; 7 nucleotides match TRBD1. V lost 4 bases, J lost 8 bases, and 5 bases stayed unmatched. The germline V gene encodes CDR1 MGHRA and CDR2 YSYEKL. This CDR3 has 14 residues. The CDR3 nucleotides are TGCGCCAGCAGCCGAAGTACAGGGGATTCACCCCTCCACTTT. This gives the protein CASSRSTGDSPLHF.

V gene TRBV4-1 combines with J gene TRBJ1-5; D remains ambiguous. This CDR3 spans 13 amino acids. V gave up 1 base and J gave up 9 bases, with 10 bases separating them. The V gene's germline CDR1 is MGHRA and CDR2 YSYEKL. CDR3 amino acids: CASSQVVVGPQHF. In DNA, the CDR3 is TGCGCCAGCAGCCAAGTCGTAGTTGGGCCCCAGCATTTT.

The CDR3 bases are TGTGCCAGCAGCTTTAAGACAGGGGCGGCTAATGAAAAACTGTTTTTT. Translating gives CASSFKTGAANEKLFF. V and J are TRBV5-6 and TRBJ1-4; 8 nucleotides line up with TRBD1. Per germline, CDR1 SGHDT and CDR2 YYEEEE. The CDR3 sequence is 16 residues long. Trimming cost V 2 bases and J 3 bases; bases outside gene matches: 6.

V usage is TRBV30 and J usage is TRBJ1-5, with TRBD1 as a possible D gene (5 bases). Germline V gene sequence: CDR1 GTSNPN, CDR2 SVGIG (reference sequence). The CDR3 covers 13 residues. Between the trimmed V and J ends, which lost 1 base and 6 bases, there was a span of 10 bases. CDR3 DNA: TGTGCCTGGAGTGGACAGTTGGGTCAGCCCCAGCATTTT. Encoded protein: CAWSGQLGQPQHF.

The chain links TRBV5-1 to TRBJ1-4; 7 positions agree with TRBD1. After removal of 1 base from V and 14 bases from J, the junction contained 5 bases not matched to a gene. The CDR3 length is 12 residues. Germline loops: CDR1 SGHRS, CDR2 YFSETQ. Here the CDR3 DNA reads TGCGCCAGCAGCTTGACAGGGGATCGGCTGTTTTTT. Translated: CASSLTGDRLFF.

V and J are TRBV9 and TRBJ1-2; D possibly corresponds to TRBD1 (6 bases). CDR1 is SGDLS and CDR2 is YYNGEE in the germline V gene. Trimming removed 2 bases at V and 7 bases at J, with 15 bases between. This CDR3 spans 14 amino acids. This CDR3 is CASSVPPQGGGYTF. The CDR3 DNA sequence: TGTGCCAGCAGCGTGCCTCCACAGGGAGGTGGCTACACCTTC.